This TCR beta chain originates from a study of blood T cell repertoires in COVID-19. CDR1 is MNHEY and CDR2 is SMNVEV in the germline V gene (reference sequence). Trimming cost V 6 bases and J 4 bases; bases outside gene matches: 7. This CDR3 is 14 amino acids long. The repertoire was sequenced with immunoSEQ multiplex PCR; TCRdb's copy has only in-frame clones and lacks some. There are 150,000 to 200,000 clones in the sample; approximately 95% occur only once, and roughly 2.1% lies in the top ten. The chain links TRBV27 to TRBJ1-2; 8 bases map to TRBD1. The TCR originated in a woman aged 60 to 75 with COVID-19, enrolled during active disease. Sequencing was carried out using peripheral blood. The CDR3 region has the DNA TGTGCCAGCAGCACAGGGGGTAGATCCTATGGCTACACCTTC. It encodes CASSTGGRSYGYTF.